One and the same sample provided the 25 T cell receptor beta chains below, sequenced in a study of regulatory T cells in long-lasting Graves disease. Stated time point: newly diagnosed GD, antithyroid drugs for less than 3 months. The TCR library was prepared using RNA isolated from PBMCs. Arm-PCR of CDR3 regions and iRepertoire HTBI primers were used to build TCR beta libraries. In TCRdb, the multiplex PCR reads were re-called with MiXCR into one record per CDR3 protein. There are around 250,000 distinct CDR3 sequences in the sample; approximately 20% occur only once, and 13% to 15% lies in the top ten. These data were also reused for a study on T cells in Graves' hyperthyroidism and ophthalmopathy.

The material was peripheral blood mononuclear cells (PBMCs), obtained at new diagnosis, from a patient treated with antithyroid drugs. The receptors derive from a woman in her 30s with Graves disease.

This clonotype appeared a few times. A much larger clone differs by one base, so this may be a read error. The chain combines TRBV2 with TRBJ1-2; D is possibly TRBD1 (5 bases). The germline CDR1 and CDR2 sequences are SNHLY and FYNNEI. This CDR3 is 12 amino acids long. For the CDR3, the DNA is TGTGCCAGCAGGGGGACCTTCTATGGCCACACCTTC. Its translation: CASRGTFYGHTF.

This clonotype was observed at least ten times. This rearrangement joins TRBV2 to TRBJ1-5; D is perhaps TRBD1 (5 bases). The CDR3 length is 15 residues. Germline V gene data show CDR1 as SNHLY and CDR2 as FYNNEI. V dropped 6 bases and J dropped 0 bases, with 12 bases sitting between them. CDR3: CASSPNRRSNQPQHF. The DNA of the CDR3 is TGTGCCAGCAGCCCAAACAGGCGTAGCAATCAGCCCCAGCATTTT.

This clonotype was detected ten times or more. The J gene is TRBJ1-2, the V gene TRBV20-1; 8 nucleotides line up with TRBD1. The CDR3 loop spans 13 amino acids. The V and J ends lost 1 base and 5 bases, in that order; junction bases with no gene match: 3. Germline V gene data show CDR1 as DFQATT and CDR2 as SNEGSKA (reference sequence). CDR3 amino acids: CSARVYRGYGYTF. CDR3 coding DNA: TGCAGTGCTAGAGTATACAGGGGGTATGGCTACACCTTC.

For this clonotype: A far more abundant clone sits one base away, making this likely a read error. V is TRBV11-3 and J is TRBJ2-1, with 8 bases lining up with TRBD1. J gave up 5 bases and V 3 bases, and 6 bases lay outside the gene matches. This CDR3 is built from 15 residues. CDR1 is SGHNT, CDR2 YENEEA, per germline. The CDR3 DNA follows: TGTGCCAGCAGCTTGTGGGAGACAGGGGACAATGAGCAGTTCTTC. This sequence encodes CASSLWETGDNEQFF.

This clonotype came up many times. The CDR3 is CASRYQGDTIYF. The CDR3 bases are TGTGCCAGCAGGTACCAGGGAGACACCATATATTTT. The chain has TRBV12-3 or TRBV12-4 and TRBJ1-3, with D tentatively TRBD1 (5 bases). Deletions cut 6 bases from V and 8 bases from J, with 11 bases between. The CDR3 spans 12 residues.

The table lists this clonotype with many counts. The rearrangement joins TRBV19 to TRBJ1-1; D is unclear. Trimming pared 1 base from V and 4 bases from J, leaving 7 bases between. The CDR3 spans 13 residues. The germline gives CDR1 LNHDA, CDR2 SQIVND (reference sequence). CDR3 DNA: TGTGCCAGTAGTATAGTTAGGGCCACTGAAGCTTTCTTT. Protein: CASSIVRATEAFF.

Comments on this clonotype: Since a far larger clone is one base different, this is likely a read error. The rearrangement links TRBV7-9 to TRBJ2-5; D is ambiguous. CDR1 is SEHNR, CDR2 FQNEAQ, per germline (reference sequence). Trimming stripped 5 bases from V and 1 base from J, with 11 bases between. This CDR3 contains 14 residues. CDR3 bases: TGTGCCAGCAGCCCCCAGGTATTCCAAGAGACCCAGTACTTC. The encoded protein is CASSPQVFQETQYF.

There are a few counts of this clonotype. The chain recombines TRBV6-1 with TRBJ2-6; 8 nucleotides align to TRBD1. J lost 4 bases, V lost 6 bases, and 17 bases had no gene match. The CDR3 loop spans 19 amino acids. CDR1 is MNHNS, CDR2 SASEGT, per germline. The CDR3 is CASSTTPGTGRGGANVLTF. CDR3 DNA sequence: TGTGCCAGCAGCACGACGCCCGGGACAGGCCGGGGGGGGGCCAACGTCCTGACTTTC.

The chain combines TRBV19 with TRBJ2-5, with a weak D call TRBD2 (5 bases). The germline V gene encodes CDR1 LNHDA and CDR2 SQIVND (reference sequence). With 6 bases removed from V and 1 base from J, the gap between germline ends came to 15 bases. The CDR3 runs to 15 residues. CDR3 DNA: TGTGCCAGTAGCCTGGGAGACTACGCCCAAGAGACCCAGTACTTC. This translates into CASSLGDYAQETQYF.

This clonotype was seen ten or more times. This chain joins TRBV7-9 and TRBJ2-3; 7 nucleotides match TRBD1. Trimming cost V 7 bases and J 5 bases; bases outside gene matches: 9. Germline CDR1 SEHNR, CDR2 FQNEAQ (reference sequence). The CDR3 covers 14 residues. DNA for the CDR3: TGTGCCAGCACCTTGGGTCAGGGGGTAGATACGCAGTATTTT. Its protein product is CASTLGQGVDTQYF.

In this sample, this clonotype turned up a few times. The rearrangement links TRBV9 to TRBJ2-3; D gene unclear. The CDR3 is 14 amino acids. Trimming cost V 0 bases and J 5 bases, with 10 bases left between them. Germline V lookup: CDR1 SGDLS, CDR2 YYNGEE. This CDR3 reads CASSVDPSQDTQYF. In DNA, the CDR3 is TGTGCCAGCAGCGTAGACCCGTCTCAAGATACGCAGTATTTT.

This clonotype was observed many times. The chain joins TRBV5-1 to TRBJ1-3; TRBD1 matches at 7 bases. The CDR3 totals 15 residues. Germline loops: CDR1 SGHRS, CDR2 YFSETQ. The V and J ends lost 4 bases and 4 bases, in that order; junction bases with no gene match: 8. The CDR3 coding sequence is TGCGCCAGCAGCGACGACAGGGTTCCCGGAAACACCATATATTTT. Translating gives CASSDDRVPGNTIYF. Looking up the rest from reference TRBV5-1 and TRBJ1-3 gives the full variable domain: KAGVTQTPRYLIKTRGQQVTLSCSPISGHRSVSWYQQTPGQGLQFLFEYFSETQRNKGNFPGRFSGRQFSNSRSEMNVSTLELGDSALYLCASSDDRVPGNTIYFGEGSWLTVV.

Many counts were recorded for this clonotype. V is TRBV6-2 or TRBV6-3 and J is TRBJ1-6; D gene unclear. The CDR3 loop spans 12 amino acids. V dropped 2 bases and J dropped 10 bases, with 6 bases sitting between them. Germline V gene lookup returns CDR1 MNHEY and CDR2 SVGEGT. CDR3 in amino acids: CASSYVGSPLHF. For the CDR3, the DNA is TGTGCCAGCAGTTACGTGGGGTCACCCCTCCACTTT.

This clonotype was found a few times. A read error may explain this, as a much larger clone is one base away. Because the CDR3 is missing its conserved closing phenylalanine or tryptophan, this is likely a read error. The rearrangement joins TRBV20-1 to TRBJ2-5; weak D call: TRBD1 (5 bases). V lost 3 bases to trimming and J lost 5 bases, with 16 bases between them. Germline CDR1 reads DFQATT; CDR2 reads SNEGSKA (reference sequence). The CDR3 consists of 14 residues. CDR3 residues: CSASRARWWETQYL. For the CDR3, the DNA is TGCAGTGCTAGCAGGGCTAGGTGGTGGGAGACCCAGTACCTC.

The chain employs TRBV6-2 or TRBV6-3 and TRBJ2-3; D might be TRBD1 (5 bases). The CDR3 has 15 residues. Between the trimmed V and J ends, which lost 5 bases and 2 bases, there was a span of 14 bases. The germline CDR1 and CDR2 sequences are MNHEY and SVGEGT. As DNA, the CDR3 is TGTGCCAGCAGTGAAAACAGGCTTTACACAGATACGCAGTATTTT. Translating it yields CASSENRLYTDTQYF.

This clonotype showed up many times. The V call is TRBV29-1, the J call TRBJ1-5; D gene unclear. V dropped 4 bases and J dropped 4 bases, with 8 bases sitting between them. Germline V lookup: CDR1 SQVTM, CDR2 ANQGSEA. This CDR3 spans 12 amino acids. The CDR3 sequence is CSVAAENQPQHF. The CDR3 region has the DNA TGCAGCGTTGCGGCCGAGAATCAGCCCCAGCATTTT.

This clonotype has more than one count but fewer than ten. J is TRBJ2-7 and V is TRBV4-2; the match to TRBD2 covers 8 bases. Germline V gene lookup returns CDR1 LGHNA and CDR2 YNFKEQ. This CDR3 spans 15 amino acids. Trimming took 2 bases from V and 5 from J; bases not matched to a gene: 8. CDR3 amino acids: CASSQPGGLVHEQYF. The CDR3 nucleotides are TGTGCCAGCAGCCAACCCGGGGGACTAGTCCACGAGCAGTACTTC.

This clonotype turned up a few times. This sequence joins TRBV6-1 and TRBJ2-3; tentatively, D is TRBD2 (6 bases). This CDR3 has 16 residues. V was cut by 6 bases and J by 8 bases, with 24 bases left in between. The V gene's germline CDR1 is MNHNS and CDR2 SASEGT. CDR3 region: CASRLKQLPWGGTQYF. CDR3 coding DNA: TGTGCCAGCAGACTAAAACAGCTTCCCTGGGGAGGTACGCAGTATTTT.

Worth noting for this clonotype: With a far larger clone one base away, a read error is the likely cause. The CDR3 ends on some other residue instead of the conserved phenylalanine or tryptophan, so this is likely a read error. This chain connects TRBV5-1 to TRBJ1-4, with TRBD1 matching over 9 bases. Germline loops: CDR1 SGHRS, CDR2 YFSETQ. The CDR3 runs to 14 residues. In DNA, the CDR3 is TGTGCCAGCAGCAACGACAGGGGGGATGAAAAACTGTTTATT. The encoded protein is CASSNDRGDEKLFI.

About this clonotype itself: A junction end diverges from the germline sequence, so it may reflect a read error. This chain links TRBV10-1 with TRBJ2-1; D unresolved. CDR1 is WNHNN and CDR2 is SYGVQD in the germline V gene (reference sequence). CDR3 length: 12 amino acids. This chain's CDR3 is CAASDSYNEQFF. For the CDR3, the DNA is TGTGCCGCCTCAGACTCCTACAATGAGCAGTTCTTC.

The table lists this clonotype with many counts. The genes are TRBV6-2 or TRBV6-3 and TRBJ2-3; possibly TRBD1 for D (7 bases). The germline V gene encodes CDR1 MNHEY and CDR2 SVGEGT. The CDR3 is made up of 14 amino acids. Trimming pared 6 bases from V and 5 bases from J, leaving 15 bases between. The CDR3 sequence is CASRSQGGGDTQYF. The CDR3 coding sequence is TGTGCCAGCAGGAGCCAGGGGGGAGGAGATACGCAGTATTTT.

This clonotype was detected only a few times. The CDR3 region is CASSYSITTVAGGYGYTF. The DNA of the CDR3 is TGTGCCAGCAGTTACTCGATTACGACAGTGGCGGGCGGCTATGGCTACACCTTC. The chain employs TRBV6-5 and TRBJ1-2; D may be TRBD1 (5 bases). Trimming took off 0 bases at V and 4 bases at J, with 21 bases between the two ends. Germline CDR1 is MNHEY and CDR2 is SVGAGI. CDR3 length: 18 residues.

This clonotype was counted between two and nine times. Being one base from a much bigger clone, this may be a read error. CDR3 amino acids: CASSLIRVLPWVTEAFF. The CDR3 region has the DNA TGTGCCAGCAGCCTGATCCGGGTTTTACCATGGGTTACTGAAGCTTTCTTT. The J gene is TRBJ1-1, the V gene TRBV7-2; D gene ambiguous. Trimming cost V 5 bases and J 5 bases, with 24 bases left between them. There are 17 residues in the CDR3. Germline loops: CDR1 SGHTA, CDR2 FQGNSA. Full variable domain (rest looked up from reference TRBV7-2 and TRBJ1-1): GAGVSQSPSNKVTEKGKDVELRCDPISGHTALYWYRQSLGQGLEFLIYFQGNSAPDKSGLPSDRFSAERTGGSVSTLTIQRTQQEDSAVYLCASSLIRVLPWVTEAFFGQGTRLTVV.

This clonotype was counted many times. The chain carries TRBV27 and TRBJ1-6; D gene unclear. The germline V gene encodes CDR1 MNHEY and CDR2 SMNVEV (reference sequence). With 6 bases removed from V and 8 bases from J, the gap between germline ends came to 11 bases. The CDR3 is 13 residues long. This chain's CDR3 is CASRSGVHSPLHF. The CDR3, as DNA: TGTGCCAGCAGGTCAGGTGTCCATTCACCCCTCCACTTT.

A few counts support this clonotype. The chain is built from TRBV7-9 and TRBJ1-3; D is possibly TRBD1 (6 bases). V was clipped by 2 bases and J by 5 bases, with 10 bases between them. The CDR3 contains 14 residues. Germline V gene lookup returns CDR1 SEHNR and CDR2 FQNEAQ (reference sequence). CDR3: CASSLKTGRNTIYF. The CDR3 region has the DNA TGTGCCAGCAGCTTAAAAACAGGGAGAAACACCATATATTTT.